Shown below are 12 T cell receptor beta chains from a single sample sequenced in a study of blood T cells in healthy people across ages. It was with a sample-barcoded 5' primer and a J-beta primer mix that a second PCR of roughly 6 to 11 cycles was run. Each CDR3 protein is one row after TCRdb ran MiXCR on the 5' RACE reads. Of around 990,000 distinct CDR3 sequences listed, approximately 26% were seen once; the top ten hold around 0.75%. The same sample was also studied in work on T cells of mothers and their children.

Sequencing input: blood. The receptors derive from a girl aged 2 to 10 in good health.

This clonotype was observed a handful of times. The rearrangement links TRBV6-2 or TRBV6-3 to TRBJ1-2; D possibly corresponds to TRBD1 (5 bases). The CDR3 runs 12 residues. V dropped 2 bases and J dropped 7 bases, with 8 bases sitting between them. The V gene's germline CDR1 is MNHEY and CDR2 SVGEGT. CDR3 bases: TGTGCCAGCAGTTACCCCGGGACTGGCTACACCTTC. It specifies CASSYPGTGYTF.

The V gene is TRBV29-1, the J gene TRBJ2-3; the D gene is possibly TRBD2 (6 bases). The CDR3 has 15 residues. CDR1 and CDR2 (germline): SQVTM, ANQGSEA. The CDR3 loop reads CSSYEAGKVVDTQYF. CDR3 bases: TGCAGTTCCTACGAGGCGGGGAAGGTAGTGGATACGCAGTATTTT.

The table lists this clonotype with a few counts. The V and J genes are TRBV27 and TRBJ1-5; unclear D gene. In germline, CDR1 is MNHEY, CDR2 SMNVEV (reference sequence). V dropped 3 bases and J dropped 3 bases, with 9 bases sitting between them. The CDR3 runs 14 residues. CDR3 coding DNA: TGTGCCAGCAGTTTGACCAGGATCAATCAGCCCCAGCATTTT. It encodes CASSLTRINQPQHF.

This chain connects TRBV27 to TRBJ2-2; weak D call: TRBD2 (6 bases). Germline V gene lookup returns CDR1 MNHEY and CDR2 SMNVEV (reference sequence). Trimming stripped 4 bases from V and 6 bases from J, with 9 bases between. The CDR3 is made up of 13 amino acids. CDR3 sequence reads: CASSYGSPGELFF. The CDR3 DNA reads TGTGCCAGCAGTTACGGGAGCCCCGGGGAGCTGTTTTTT.

The CDR3 region is CSVESLAGTDTQYF. CDR3 sequence (DNA): TGCAGCGTTGAAAGTCTAGCGGGAACAGATACGCAGTATTTT. The rearrangement joins TRBV29-1 to TRBJ2-3; 9 nucleotides line up with TRBD2. J gave up 3 bases and V 2 bases, and 3 bases lay outside the gene matches. This CDR3 is 14 amino acids long. Germline V gene sequence: CDR1 SQVTM, CDR2 ANQGSEA.

This sequence joins TRBV11-3 and TRBJ2-5; D is possibly TRBD1 (6 bases). This CDR3 spans 14 amino acids. Trimming pared 3 bases from V and 4 bases from J, leaving 12 bases between. Per germline, CDR1 SGHNT and CDR2 YENEEA. CDR3 region: CASSFQDRTETQYF. CDR3 coding DNA: TGTGCCAGCAGCTTCCAGGACAGAACAGAGACCCAGTACTTC.

Remarks on this clonotype: The junction departs from the called germline gene at one end, perhaps through a read error. The V and J genes are TRBV6-5 and TRBJ1-2; D not resolved. Germline V gene data show CDR1 as MNHEY and CDR2 as SVGAGI. The CDR3 totals 12 residues. CDR3 amino acids: CASARSNYGHTF. For the CDR3, the DNA is TGTGCCAGCGCTCGGAGTAACTATGGCCACACCTTC.

A few counts support this clonotype. The rearrangement uses TRBV11-3 and TRBJ2-5, with D tentatively TRBD1 (6 bases). Looked up from germline, CDR1 is SGHNT and CDR2 is YENEEA. Trimming removed 5 bases at V and 6 bases at J, with 16 bases between. The CDR3 is 14 amino acids. DNA of the CDR3: TGTGCCAGCAGCCTCACAGGGTCCCAGCAGACCCAGTACTTC. Protein: CASSLTGSQQTQYF.

A remark on this clonotype: One end of the junction does not line up with germline, which may come from a read error. The chain carries TRBV9 and TRBJ2-1; weak D call: TRBD1 (5 bases). In germline, CDR1 is SGDLS, CDR2 YYNGEE. CDR3 size: 15 residues. CDR3 residues: CASSPLPGLGNGQFF. The CDR3 DNA is TGTGCCAGCAGCCCCCTCCCAGGGTTGGGCAATGGGCAGTTCTTC.

This clonotype was detected only a few times. The V call is TRBV12-3 or TRBV12-4, the J call TRBJ2-1, with TRBD2 identical over 9 bases. V lost 6 bases and J lost 4; bases outside the gene matches: 7. The CDR3 spans 15 residues. The CDR3 DNA follows: TGTGCCAGCAGCCATTCTAGCGGGGCTTACAATGAGCAGTTCTTC. Residues: CASSHSSGAYNEQFF.

This chain links TRBV4-2 with TRBJ2-7; no clear D. V lost 1 base, J lost 0 bases, and 16 bases lay in between. The CDR3 covers 17 residues. Germline CDR1 and CDR2: LGHNA and YNFKEQ. The CDR3 region is CASSQGGRYRSSYEQYF. DNA for the CDR3: TGTGCCAGCAGCCAAGGAGGTCGATACCGGAGCTCCTACGAGCAGTACTTC.

This clonotype was seen a few times. V is TRBV20-1 and J is TRBJ2-4, with a possible D match to TRBD2 (7 bases). CDR3 length: 15 amino acids. CDR1 is DFQATT and CDR2 is SNEGSKA in the germline V gene (reference sequence). V dropped 4 bases and J dropped 7 bases, with 20 bases sitting between them. Written as DNA, the CDR3 is TGCAGTGCTACCCTAGGGGGGGCCAGCGGGAACATTCAGTACTTC. Protein: CSATLGGASGNIQYF.